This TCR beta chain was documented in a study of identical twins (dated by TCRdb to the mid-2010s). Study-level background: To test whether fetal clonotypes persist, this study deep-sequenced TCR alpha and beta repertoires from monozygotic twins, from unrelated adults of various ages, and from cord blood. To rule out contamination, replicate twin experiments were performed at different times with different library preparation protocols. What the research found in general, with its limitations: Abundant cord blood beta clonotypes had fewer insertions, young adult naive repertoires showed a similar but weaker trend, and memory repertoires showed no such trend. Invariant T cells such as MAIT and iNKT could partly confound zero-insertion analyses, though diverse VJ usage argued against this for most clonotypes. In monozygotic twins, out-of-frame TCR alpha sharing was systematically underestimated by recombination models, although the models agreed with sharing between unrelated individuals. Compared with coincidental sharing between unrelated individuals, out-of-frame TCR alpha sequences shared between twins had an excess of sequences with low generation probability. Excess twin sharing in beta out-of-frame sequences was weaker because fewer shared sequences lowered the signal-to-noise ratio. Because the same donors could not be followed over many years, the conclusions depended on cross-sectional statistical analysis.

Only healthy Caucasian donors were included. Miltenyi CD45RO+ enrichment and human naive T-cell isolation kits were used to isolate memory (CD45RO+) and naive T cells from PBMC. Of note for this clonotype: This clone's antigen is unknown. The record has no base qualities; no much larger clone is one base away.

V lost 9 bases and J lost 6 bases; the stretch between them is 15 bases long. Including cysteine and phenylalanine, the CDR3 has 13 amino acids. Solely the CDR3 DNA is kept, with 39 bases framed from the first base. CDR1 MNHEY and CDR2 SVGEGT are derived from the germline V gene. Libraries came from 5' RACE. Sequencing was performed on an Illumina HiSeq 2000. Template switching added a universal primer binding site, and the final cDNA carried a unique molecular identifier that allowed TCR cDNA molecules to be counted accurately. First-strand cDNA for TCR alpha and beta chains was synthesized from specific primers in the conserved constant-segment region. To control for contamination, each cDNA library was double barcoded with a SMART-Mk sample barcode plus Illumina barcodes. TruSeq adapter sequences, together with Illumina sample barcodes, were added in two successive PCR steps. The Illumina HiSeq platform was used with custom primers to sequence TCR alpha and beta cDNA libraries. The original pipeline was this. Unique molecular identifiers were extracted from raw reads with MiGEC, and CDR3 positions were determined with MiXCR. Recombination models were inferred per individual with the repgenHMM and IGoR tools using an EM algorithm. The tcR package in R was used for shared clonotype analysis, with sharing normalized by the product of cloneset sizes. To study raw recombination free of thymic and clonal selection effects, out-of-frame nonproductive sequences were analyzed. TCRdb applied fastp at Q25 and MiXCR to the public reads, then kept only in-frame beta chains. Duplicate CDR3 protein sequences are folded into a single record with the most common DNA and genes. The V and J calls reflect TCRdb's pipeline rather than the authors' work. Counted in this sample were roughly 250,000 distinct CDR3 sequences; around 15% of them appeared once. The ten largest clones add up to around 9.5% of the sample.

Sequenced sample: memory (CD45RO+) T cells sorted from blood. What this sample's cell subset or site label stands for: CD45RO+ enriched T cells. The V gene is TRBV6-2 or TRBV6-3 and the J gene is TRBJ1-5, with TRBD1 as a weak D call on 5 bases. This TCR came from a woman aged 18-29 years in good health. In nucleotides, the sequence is TGTGCCAGTACTCGGGGGAGGCGTCAGCCCCAGCATTTT. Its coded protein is CASTRGRRQPQHF.